This TCR beta chain was retrieved from a study of blood T cell repertoires in COVID-19. Study in general: Italy, Spain and the United States were the sources of the convalescent and acute COVID-19 samples. PBMCs, B-cell-depleted T cells, or T cells provided the cDNA or gDNA that made up the material.

Source study methods: Nucleated cell number was recorded as an estimate derived from reference gene primer amplification. The table came from immunoSEQ multiplex PCR; TCRdb's copy has only in-frame clones and leaves some out. That table gives V, J and clone size, and the DNA gave D and trimming. The repertoire holds around 280,000 clones, with about nine tenths as singletons. The CDR3 is 11 amino acids. CDR1 DFQATT and CDR2 SNEGSKA come from the germline V gene (reference sequence). The rearrangement links TRBV20-1 to TRBJ1-1; no definite D call. Input material: peripheral blood. The receptor's source is a woman between 50 and 59 years old who had recovered from COVID-19. For the CDR3, the DNA is TGCGGAGACGCCATGAACACTGAAGCTTTCTTT. Protein: CGDAMNTEAFF.